The clone carrying this T cell receptor (beta chain) has ten or more counts. Its antigen is still unknown. The sample originates from a study of T cells in Graves' hyperthyroidism and ophthalmopathy. Amplification of TCR beta CDR3 regions was performed using RNA transcripts as template. Using the HTBI primer set, a first-round RT-PCR was run on the TCR CDR3. Using its own MiXCR run on the multiplex PCR reads, TCRdb lists one record per CDR3 protein. The sample yields about 360,000 distinct CDR3 sequences, approximately 13% seen once. The CDR3 runs 17 residues. Trimming removed 6 bases from V and 4 bases from J; junction bases left unmatched: 17. Per the germline V gene, CDR1 is SGHAT and CDR2 is FQDESV (reference sequence). Fresh peripheral blood, roughly 9.8 ml of it, supplied the PBMCs. Study conclusions and caveats: In simple terms, a model built on 13 V-J features told ophthalmopathy apart from stable hyperthyroidism.

The source is a woman younger than 30 with Graves' hyperthyroidism. Sequenced: blood. The chain carries TRBV11-1 and TRBJ1-2; TRBD1 aligns across 7 bases. The CDR3 DNA is TGTGCCAGCAGTTTGGGCCTCGGGACAGTCGGATCCTATGGCTACACCTTC. Protein sequence: CASSLGLGTVGSYGYTF.